These 24 T cell receptor beta chains came from one sample sequenced in a study of Ad26.COV2.S vaccination and SARS-CoV-2 variants. Method: immunoSEQ multiplex PCR; TCRdb's copy keeps in-frame clones and lacks some. Of 350,000 to 450,000 clones in the sample, roughly 94% were seen once. The sequencing here drew on peripheral blood, taken after recovery from COVID-19. All receptors derive from a human donor who had recovered from COVID-19.

The chain links TRBV7-2 to TRBJ1-2; D uncertain. Germline assignment: CDR1 SGHTA and CDR2 FQGNSA. The CDR3 consists of 15 residues. V was pared by 1 base and J by 2 bases, with 11 bases between. The CDR3 region has the DNA TGTGCCAGCAGCTTAGTGAGTTCCGGCAACTATGGCTACACCTTC. Its translation is CASSLVSSGNYGYTF.

The rearrangement links TRBV29-1 to TRBJ1-1; 7 bases agree with TRBD1. Germline V lookup: CDR1 SQVTM, CDR2 ANQGSEA. The CDR3 runs to 12 residues. The V and J ends lost 8 bases and 4 bases, in that order; junction bases with no gene match: 7. This CDR3 is CSTRTGGTEAFF. The CDR3 nucleotides read TGCAGCACGCGGACAGGAGGCACTGAAGCTTTCTTT.

The gene calls are TRBV27 and TRBJ1-1, with D hard to call. The V gene's germline CDR1 is MNHEY and CDR2 SMNVEV (reference sequence). The CDR3 totals 14 residues. The germline V and J ends were trimmed by 7 bases and 8 bases, with 20 bases remaining between them. CDR3 DNA: TGTGCCAGCACCATAGGTGGGTCCGCGGGGGAAGCTTTCTTT. It codes for CASTIGGSAGEAFF.

The rearrangement joins TRBV3-1 (or the pseudogene TRBV3-2) to TRBJ2-1; 8 bases line up with TRBD1. This CDR3 spans 16 amino acids. Germline assignment: CDR1 LGHDT and CDR2 YNNKEL (reference sequence). Unmatched junction bases numbered 7, after V lost 0 bases and J lost 6 bases. The CDR3 is CASSQESDRVGNEQFF. Here the CDR3 DNA reads TGTGCCAGCAGCCAAGAGTCGGACAGGGTGGGCAATGAGCAGTTCTTC.

The gene calls are TRBV6-5 and TRBJ2-2, with 8 bases lining up with TRBD1. V lost 2 bases, J lost 9 bases, and 2 bases stayed unmatched. Germline CDR1 reads MNHEY; CDR2 reads SVGAGI. This CDR3 has 13 amino acids. The CDR3 coding sequence is TGTGCCAGCAGTTACCGGACAGGGAGGGAGCTGTTTTTT. Encoded protein: CASSYRTGRELFF.

V and J are TRBV6-5 and TRBJ2-7; 7 bases are a match to TRBD1. The CDR3 spans 13 residues. Germline lookup yields CDR1 MNHEY and CDR2 SVGAGI. The junction had 9 bases not matched to a gene; V was cut back by 8 bases and J by 5 bases. The CDR3 sequence: CASYSYRGDEQYF. Written as DNA, the CDR3 is TGTGCCAGCTATTCGTACAGGGGAGACGAGCAGTACTTC.

The CDR3 loop is CASSYGQSEAFF. CDR3 nucleotides: TGTGCCAGCAGTTACGGCCAGAGTGAAGCTTTCTTT. The J gene is TRBJ1-1, the V gene TRBV6-5, with D unclear. The CDR3 sequence is 12 residues long. Per germline, CDR1 MNHEY and CDR2 SVGAGI. V was cut by 2 bases and J by 7 bases, with 8 bases left in between.

The V call is TRBV7-8, the J call TRBJ1-5; a weak D match, TRBD1 (5 bases). The CDR3 length is 16 residues. The V gene's germline CDR1 is SGHVS and CDR2 FQNEAQ. V was trimmed by 6 bases and J by 1 base, leaving 16 bases between them. The CDR3 bases are TGTGCCAGCAGGGGGGGAGGCAGGGACAGCAATCAGCCCCAGCATTTT. As protein: CASRGGGRDSNQPQHF.

The genes are TRBV7-3 and TRBJ2-1; 8 nucleotides match TRBD2. With V trimmed by 4 bases and J by 2 bases, 1 base remained unmatched. CDR3 length equals 14 residues. The germline gives CDR1 SGHTA, CDR2 FQGTGA. The CDR3: CASSSGGAYNEQFF. In DNA form, the CDR3 reads TGTGCCAGCAGCTCCGGGGGGGCCTACAATGAGCAGTTCTTC.

This chain uses TRBV6-1 with TRBJ1-5, with 8 bases that match TRBD1. Unmatched junction bases numbered 8, after V lost 3 bases and J lost 1 base. CDR1 and CDR2 from the germline V gene are MNHNS and SASEGT. The CDR3 contains 17 residues. The CDR3 DNA reads as TGTGCCAGCAGTGACCGACAGGGGAGAGCAAGCAATCAGCCCCAGCATTTT. Translation: CASSDRQGRASNQPQHF.

V gene TRBV28 combines with J gene TRBJ1-2; D gene uncertain. V lost 10 bases and J lost 9, with 6 bases in between. Germline CDR1 is MDHEN and CDR2 is SYDVKM. The CDR3 spans 8 residues. CDR3 residues: CATGSYTF. For the CDR3, the DNA is TGTGCCACCGGAAGCTACACCTTC.

The chain employs TRBV6-4 and TRBJ2-3; 8 nucleotides align to TRBD1. The J segment lost 4 bases and the V segment lost 3 bases, leaving 12 bases of the junction unmatched. Germline CDR1 MRHNA, CDR2 SNTAGT. There are 17 residues in the CDR3. CDR3 sequence: CASSEEGAGGGADTQYF. As DNA, the CDR3 is TGTGCCAGCAGTGAAGAGGGGGCAGGGGGCGGTGCAGATACGCAGTATTTT.

The chain is built from TRBV12-5 and TRBJ2-1; D remains ambiguous. CDR3 size: 13 residues. V was clipped by 2 bases and J by 4 bases, with 6 bases between them. The V gene's germline CDR1 is LGHNT and CDR2 FRNRAP. The CDR3 coding sequence is TGTGCTAGTGGTTTGACAGCTTACAATGAGCAGTTCTTC. This encodes CASGLTAYNEQFF. The variable domain in full, completed from reference TRBV12-5 and TRBJ2-1, reads DARVTQTPRHKVTEMGQEVTMRCQPILGHNTVFWYRQTMMQGLELLAYFRNRAPLDDSGMPKDRFSAEMPDATLATLKIQPSEPRDSAVYFCASGLTAYNEQFFGPGTRLTVL.

The chain uses TRBV9 and TRBJ2-2; TRBD2 aligns across 8 bases. The CDR3 runs to 17 residues. The V gene's germline CDR1 is SGDLS and CDR2 YYNGEE. The J segment lost 4 bases and the V segment lost 0 bases, leaving 8 bases of the junction unmatched. The CDR3 loop reads CASSVEGGGGRTGELFF. The CDR3 DNA is TGTGCCAGCAGCGTAGAGGGGGGCGGGGGGCGCACCGGGGAGCTGTTTTTT.

The chain carries TRBV2 and TRBJ1-1; D gene uncertain. The V and J ends lost 4 bases and 3 bases respectively, with 9 bases between them. The CDR3 sequence is 13 residues long. CDR1 is SNHLY, CDR2 FYNNEI, per germline. Here the CDR3 reads CASSATEDTEAFF. CDR3 in DNA: TGTGCCAGCAGTGCGACGGAGGACACTGAAGCTTTCTTT.

This chain connects TRBV7-6 to TRBJ1-2; a weak D match, TRBD1 (5 bases). The V end was cut by 10 bases, the J end by 1 base, with 31 bases between. The length of the CDR3 is 19 residues. Germline lookup yields CDR1 SGHVS and CDR2 FNYEAQ. CDR3 nucleotides: TGTGCCACCCAGATTGCCCTCGGGACGGAACCCCCCGTTAACTATGGCTACACCTTC. The encoded protein is CATQIALGTEPPVNYGYTF.

This chain joins TRBV7-9 and TRBJ2-1; TRBD1 matches at 9 bases. The CDR3 sequence is 15 residues long. Germline CDR1 SEHNR, CDR2 FQNEAQ (reference sequence). Trimming cost V 3 bases and J 8 bases; bases outside gene matches: 8. CDR3 nucleotides: TGTGCCAGCAGCTTCCGGGACAGGGTGATCGATGAGCAGTTCTTC. Its protein is CASSFRDRVIDEQFF.

This rearrangement joins TRBV3-1 (or the pseudogene TRBV3-2) to TRBJ2-4; 7 bases agree with TRBD1. The CDR3 consists of 16 residues. The V gene end was trimmed by 8 bases and the J gene end by 0 bases; junction bases not matched to a gene: 10. Germline V gives CDR1 LGHDT, CDR2 YNNKEL (reference sequence). CDR3 loop: CASALDRPLAKNIQYF. The CDR3 DNA is TGTGCCAGCGCCCTGGACAGGCCACTAGCCAAAAACATTCAGTACTTC.

The rearrangement links TRBV7-9 to TRBJ2-1; D is undetermined. CDR1 and CDR2 (germline): SEHNR, FQNEAQ (reference sequence). V was cut by 5 bases and J by 5 bases, with 19 bases left in between. This CDR3 spans 16 amino acids. In DNA, the CDR3 is TGTGCCAGCAGCCCGTTCGGTCCCTTAAGCAACAATGAGCAGTTCTTC. Protein sequence: CASSPFGPLSNNEQFF. Together with reference TRBV7-9 and TRBJ2-1, the CDR3 gives the full variable domain: DTGVSQNPRHKITKRGQNVTFRCDPISEHNRLYWYRQTLGQGPEFLTYFQNEAQLEKSRLLSDRFSAERPKGSFSTLEIQRTEQGDSAMYLCASSPFGPLSNNEQFFGPGTRLTVL.

In regard to this clone: Other DNA sequences of this sample code for an identical CDR3. The DNA of the CDR3 is TGTGCCAGCAGCTCAGGGGGCGGCAATCAGCCCCAGCATTTT. Translating gives CASSSGGGNQPQHF. This chain links TRBV7-9 with TRBJ1-5; 8 bases align to TRBD1. The CDR3 runs 14 residues. V lost 4 bases to trimming and J lost 2 bases; unmatched junction nucleotides: 1. Germline V lookup: CDR1 SEHNR, CDR2 FQNEAQ (reference sequence).

The chain recombines TRBV4-3 with TRBJ2-7, with D possibly being TRBD2 (5 bases). The CDR3 sequence is 14 residues long. With 0 bases removed from V and 2 bases from J, the gap between germline ends came to 8 bases. Looked up from germline, CDR1 is LGHNA and CDR2 is YSLEER. The CDR3 DNA reads TGCGCCAGCAGCCAAGAATCGGGAACCTACGAGCAGTACTTC. The encoded protein is CASSQESGTYEQYF.

The genes are TRBV6-4 and TRBJ2-1; tentatively, D is TRBD1 or TRBD2 (6 bases each). Germline lookup yields CDR1 MRHNA and CDR2 SNTAGT. The CDR3 runs to 15 residues. Deletions cut 2 bases from V and 2 bases from J, with 10 bases between. CDR3 sequence: CASSDEGGPYNEQFF. The CDR3 DNA reads as TGTGCCAGCAGTGACGAAGGGGGGCCCTACAATGAGCAGTTCTTC.

The chain joins TRBV7-9 to TRBJ1-2; no reliable D call. The CDR3 runs 13 residues. Germline lookup yields CDR1 SEHNR and CDR2 FQNEAQ (reference sequence). Trimming shortened V by 11 bases and J by 6 bases, and 19 bases separated the two germline ends. CDR3 sequence: CAGVSGGPHGYTF. The CDR3 nucleotides are TGTGCCGGAGTATCGGGCGGCCCTCATGGCTACACCTTC.

The chain uses TRBV7-9 and TRBJ1-1, with 7 bases matching TRBD1. Germline CDR1 is SEHNR and CDR2 is FQNEAQ (reference sequence). This CDR3 comprises 14 residues. V shed 2 bases, J shed 4 bases, and the junction held 4 bases outside the gene matches. CDR3 DNA: TGTGCCAGCAGCTTAAAGGGGGCGGGCACTGAAGCTTTCTTT. Protein: CASSLKGAGTEAFF.